The T cell receptor beta chain described here comes from a study of blood T cells in healthy people across ages. This clonotype turned up a few times. Through a sample-barcoded 5' primer and a J-beta primer mix, a second PCR was run for roughly 6 to 11 cycles. TCRdb redid the calling of the 5' RACE reads with MiXCR, one entry per CDR3 protein. The repertoire includes hundreds of thousands of distinct CDR3 sequences, around 42% of them detected once, and roughly 18% sits in the top ten. The length of the CDR3 is 14 residues. V shed 3 bases and J shed 5 bases, with 13 bases lying between them. The TCR was taken from a man between 60 and 75 years old in good health. Sequenced material: blood. The rearrangement links TRBV12-3 or TRBV12-4 to TRBJ1-1; no clear D gene. CDR3 bases: TGTGCCAGCAGTTTTGAACGGCTCGGAACTGAAGCTTTCTTT. Its protein is CASSFERLGTEAFF.